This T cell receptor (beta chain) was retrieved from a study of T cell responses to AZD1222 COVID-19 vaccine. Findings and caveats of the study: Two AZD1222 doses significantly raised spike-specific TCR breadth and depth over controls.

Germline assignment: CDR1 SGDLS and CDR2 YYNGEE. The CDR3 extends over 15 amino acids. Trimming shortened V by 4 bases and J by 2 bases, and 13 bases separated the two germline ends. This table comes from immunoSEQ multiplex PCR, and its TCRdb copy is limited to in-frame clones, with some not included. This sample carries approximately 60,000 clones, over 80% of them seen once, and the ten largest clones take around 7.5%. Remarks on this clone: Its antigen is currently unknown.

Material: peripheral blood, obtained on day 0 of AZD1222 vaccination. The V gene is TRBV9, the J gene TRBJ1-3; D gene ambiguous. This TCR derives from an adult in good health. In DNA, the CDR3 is TGTGCCAGCAGCCCCGATGCGGGGACTGGAAACACCATATATTTT. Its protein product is CASSPDAGTGNTIYF.